The rows below give T cell receptor beta chains drawn from one sample of a study of naive and memory T cell subsets. TCRdb reprocessed the UMI-ligation and nested PCR reads via MiXCR and lists one record per CDR3 protein. This table holds 150,000 or so distinct CDR3 sequences, roughly 22% found once. Specimen: naive CD4+ T cells from blood. The origin of the receptors is a human donor in good health. Each CDR3 is given with its conserved first and last residue. D genes are given only for firm matches. Only some rows state a clone size, as once, few, many or a class for expanded clones.

TRBJ2-7,NA,NA,TRBV20-1,CSAHQQGFDEQYF
TRBJ2-1,NA,TRBD2,TRBV6-2/TRBV6-3,CASTQPPTAGLAYNEQFF
TRBJ2-6,few,NA,TRBV4-3,CASSQVRGRTTGANVLTF
TRBJ2-7,NA,NA,TRBV9,CASSVDPGAGYEQYF
TRBJ2-2,many,NA,TRBV7-6,CASTSRGTGELFF
TRBJ2-1,few,TRBD2,TRBV24-1,CATRLAGGRWFF
TRBJ2-2,NA,TRBD2,TRBV28,CASSILAGVAGELFF
TRBJ1-5,NA,NA,TRBV20-1,CSARGQQPQHF
TRBJ2-7,many,TRBD1,TRBV29-1,CSVVGQGTYEQYF
TRBJ2-1,few,NA,TRBV7-6,CASSPEGNEQFF
TRBJ1-1,NA,TRBD1,TRBV12-3/TRBV12-4,CASSRFDRGRSNTEAFF
TRBJ1-2,few,NA,TRBV10-3,CAISETGSTYGYTF
TRBJ2-1,NA,NA,TRBV20-1,CSTKYNEQFF
TRBJ2-5,few,TRBD2,TRBV10-2,CASSALGTSGRARETQYF
TRBJ2-5,NA,NA,TRBV29-1,CSVGEFQYF
TRBJ2-7,many,NA,TRBV6-2/TRBV6-3,CASSYETGLYEQYF
TRBJ2-5,NA,NA,TRBV3-1,CASSHTLVPQETQYF
TRBJ2-3,many,NA,TRBV6-2/TRBV6-3,CASTRSTDTQYF
TRBJ1-6,NA,TRBD1,TRBV12-3/TRBV12-4,CASSFDTGGNSPLHF
TRBJ2-7,many,NA,TRBV7-2,CASSLDLGTPPYEQYF
TRBJ1-1,NA,TRBD1,TRBV5-1,CASRTGGSEAFF
TRBJ2-3,many,TRBD1,TRBV5-1,CASSTSTGSTDTQYF
TRBJ1-1,NA,NA,TRBV6-2/TRBV6-3,CASSSLGRDTEAFF
TRBJ2-7,many,TRBD1,TRBV20-1,CSARGTGWKGEQYF
TRBJ2-1,NA,TRBD2,TRBV4-1,CASSLPGGHEQFF
TRBJ2-3,NA,NA,TRBV27,CASSLNRAYDTQYF
TRBJ1-1,few,NA,TRBV6-5,CASSLGRRGTEAFF
TRBJ2-7,NA,TRBD1,TRBV3-1,CASSQGTGTGLYEQYF
TRBJ1-5,NA,NA,TRBV18,CASASGRGNQPQHF
TRBJ2-5,few,NA,TRBV27,CASSLVGLQETQYF
TRBJ2-3,many,NA,TRBV20-1,CSARDPRGQTDTQYF
TRBJ2-1,once,NA,TRBV28,CASSFVGGLSSYNEQFF
TRBJ2-5,NA,TRBD2,TRBV20-1,CSAIGLGETQYF
TRBJ2-7,NA,TRBD2,TRBV6-2/TRBV6-3,CASSRAGGSYEQYF
TRBJ2-3,few,TRBD1,TRBV4-2,CASSRSSTGGDTQYF
TRBJ1-6,few,NA,TRBV25-1,CASSDSQGRYNSPLHF
TRBJ2-5,few,NA,TRBV3-1,CASSQWGKETQYF
TRBJ2-7,NA,NA,TRBV20-1,CSARATRGYEQYF
TRBJ1-5,NA,NA,TRBV5-6,CASSSRGRWAQPQHF
TRBJ2-7,NA,TRBD2,TRBV20-1,CSARDPSGSRSYEQYF
TRBJ2-7,NA,TRBD2,TRBV28,CASRIPGLAGEQYF
TRBJ2-7,few,NA,TRBV20-1,CSARDPGEHTYEQYF
TRBJ2-3,many,NA,TRBV29-1,CSARIGIGGSTDTQYF
TRBJ2-7,few,TRBD2,TRBV6-5,CASSYSLNSGTSYEQYF
TRBJ2-3,few,TRBD2,TRBV20-1,CSATRLGGRVADTQYF
TRBJ2-5,few,TRBD1,TRBV7-3,CASSLIRTGRETQYF
TRBJ2-1,NA,NA,TRBV7-2,CASSLDGPGQFF
TRBJ2-3,many,TRBD1,TRBV9,CASSVELAVDRADTDTQYF